Following are 2 T cell receptor beta chains from one sample sequenced in a study of PD-1 blockade in classical Hodgkin lymphoma. Every patient relapsed after autologous stem cell transplantation, and brentuximab vedotin exposure varied. TCRdb keeps only in-frame clones here, not all; method: immunoSEQ multiplex PCR. The sample comprises around 91,000 clones, roughly 89% of which are singletons, and less than 25% rests with the top ten. Sequenced here: peripheral blood mononuclear cells (PBMCs), sampled at baseline. The receptors were sampled from a human donor with classical Hodgkin lymphoma.

The chain combines TRBV2 with TRBJ1-1, with D possibly being TRBD1 (6 bases). CDR3 length: 14 amino acids. Trimming removed 7 bases from V and 3 bases from J, with 15 bases in between. Germline CDR1 SNHLY, CDR2 FYNNEI. The CDR3 DNA sequence: TGTGCCAGCAATGAGGGACACGGGGACACTGAAGCTTTCTTT. This translates into CASNEGHGDTEAFF.

The chain recombines TRBV6-4 with TRBJ2-1, with D perhaps matching TRBD1 (5 bases). V was cut by 5 bases and J by 6 bases, with 11 bases left in between. This CDR3 has 13 amino acids. CDR1 is MRHNA and CDR2 is SNTAGT in the germline V gene. The CDR3 is CASSQGVPNEQFF. DNA for the CDR3: TGTGCCAGCAGTCAGGGCGTCCCCAATGAGCAGTTCTTC.